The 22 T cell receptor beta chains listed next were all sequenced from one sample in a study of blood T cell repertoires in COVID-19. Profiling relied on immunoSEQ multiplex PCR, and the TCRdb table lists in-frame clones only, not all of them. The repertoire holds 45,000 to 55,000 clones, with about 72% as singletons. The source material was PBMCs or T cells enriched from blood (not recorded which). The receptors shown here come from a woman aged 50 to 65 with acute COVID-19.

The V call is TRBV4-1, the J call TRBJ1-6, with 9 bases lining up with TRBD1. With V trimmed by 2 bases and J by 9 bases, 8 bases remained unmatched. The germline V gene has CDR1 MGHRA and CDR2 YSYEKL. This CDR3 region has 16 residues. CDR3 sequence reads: CASSQPLRDRVSPLHF. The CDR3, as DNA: TGCGCCAGCAGCCAACCACTCCGGGACAGGGTTTCACCCCTCCACTTT.

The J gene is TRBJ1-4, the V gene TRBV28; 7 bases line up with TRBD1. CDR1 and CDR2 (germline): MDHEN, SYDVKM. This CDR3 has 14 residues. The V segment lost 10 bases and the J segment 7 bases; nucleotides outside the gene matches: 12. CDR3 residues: CATCEGARGEKLFF. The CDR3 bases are TGTGCCACCTGTGAGGGGGCAAGAGGTGAAAAACTGTTTTTT.

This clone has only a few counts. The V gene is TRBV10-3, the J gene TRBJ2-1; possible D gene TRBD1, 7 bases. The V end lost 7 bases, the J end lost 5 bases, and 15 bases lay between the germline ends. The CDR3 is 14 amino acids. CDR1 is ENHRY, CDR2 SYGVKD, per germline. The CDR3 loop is CAIKGASENNEQFF. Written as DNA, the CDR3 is TGTGCCATCAAGGGGGCTAGCGAAAACAATGAGCAGTTCTTC.

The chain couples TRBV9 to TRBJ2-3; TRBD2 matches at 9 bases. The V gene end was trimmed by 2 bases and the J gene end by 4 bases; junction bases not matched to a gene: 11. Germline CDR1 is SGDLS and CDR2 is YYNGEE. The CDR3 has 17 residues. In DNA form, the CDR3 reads TGTGCCAGCAGCGTTAGCGACGGGACTAGCATGCCAGATACGCAGTATTTT. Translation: CASSVSDGTSMPDTQYF.

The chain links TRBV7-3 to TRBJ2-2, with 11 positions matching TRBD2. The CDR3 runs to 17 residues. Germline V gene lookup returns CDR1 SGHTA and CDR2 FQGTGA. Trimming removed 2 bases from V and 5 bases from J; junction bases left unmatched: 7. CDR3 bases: TGTGCCAGCAGCTTATCCTGGGCTAGCGGGGGGACCGGGGAGCTGTTTTTT. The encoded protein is CASSLSWASGGTGELFF.

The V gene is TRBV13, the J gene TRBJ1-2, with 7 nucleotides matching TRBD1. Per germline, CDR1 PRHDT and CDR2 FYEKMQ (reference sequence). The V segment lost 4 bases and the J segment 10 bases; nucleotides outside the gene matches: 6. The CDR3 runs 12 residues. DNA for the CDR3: TGTGCCAGCAGCTCTAGCAGGGGGGACTACACCTTC. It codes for CASSSSRGDYTF.

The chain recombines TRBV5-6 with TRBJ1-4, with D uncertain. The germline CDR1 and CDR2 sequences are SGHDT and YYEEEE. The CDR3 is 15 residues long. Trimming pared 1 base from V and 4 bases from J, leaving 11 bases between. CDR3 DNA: TGTGCCAGCAGCTTGCAGAGACATATTAATGAAAAACTGTTTTTT. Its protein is CASSLQRHINEKLFF.

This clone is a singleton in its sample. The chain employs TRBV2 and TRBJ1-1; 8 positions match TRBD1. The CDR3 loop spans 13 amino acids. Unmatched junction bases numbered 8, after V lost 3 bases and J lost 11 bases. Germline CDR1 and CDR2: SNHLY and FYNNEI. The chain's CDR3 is CASSDPTGVRAFF. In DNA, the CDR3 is TGTGCCAGCAGTGATCCGACAGGGGTGAGGGCTTTCTTT.

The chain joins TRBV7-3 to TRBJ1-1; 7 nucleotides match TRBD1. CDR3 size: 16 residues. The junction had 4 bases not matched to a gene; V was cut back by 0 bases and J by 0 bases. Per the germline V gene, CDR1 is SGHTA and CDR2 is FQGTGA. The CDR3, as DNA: TGTGCCAGCAGCTTAACACGACAGGGCATGAACACTGAAGCTTTCTTT. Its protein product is CASSLTRQGMNTEAFF.

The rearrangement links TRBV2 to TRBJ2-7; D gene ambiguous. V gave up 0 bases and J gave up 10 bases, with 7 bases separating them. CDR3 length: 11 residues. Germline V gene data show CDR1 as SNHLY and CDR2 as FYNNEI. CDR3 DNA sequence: TGTGCCAGCAGTGAAGCAAGAGTACAGTACTTC. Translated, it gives CASSEARVQYF.

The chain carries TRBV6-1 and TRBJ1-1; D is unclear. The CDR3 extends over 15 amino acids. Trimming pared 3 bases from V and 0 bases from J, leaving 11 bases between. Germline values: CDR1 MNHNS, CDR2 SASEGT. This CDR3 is CASSEPGGMNTEAFF. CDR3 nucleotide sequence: TGTGCCAGCAGTGAGCCAGGCGGGATGAACACTGAAGCTTTCTTT.

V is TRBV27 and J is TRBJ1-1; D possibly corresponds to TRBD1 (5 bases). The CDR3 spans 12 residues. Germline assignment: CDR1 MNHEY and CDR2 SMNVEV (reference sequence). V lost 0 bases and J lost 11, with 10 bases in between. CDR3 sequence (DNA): TGTGCCAGCAGTTTATCCGGGGGGGACGCTTTCTTT. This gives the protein CASSLSGGDAFF.

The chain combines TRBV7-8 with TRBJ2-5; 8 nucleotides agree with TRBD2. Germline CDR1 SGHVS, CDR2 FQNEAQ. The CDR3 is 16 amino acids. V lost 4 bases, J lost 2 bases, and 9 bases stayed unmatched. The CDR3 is CASSSGGGTRQETQYF. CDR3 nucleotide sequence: TGTGCCAGCAGCTCGGGGGGGGGCACGAGACAAGAGACCCAGTACTTC.

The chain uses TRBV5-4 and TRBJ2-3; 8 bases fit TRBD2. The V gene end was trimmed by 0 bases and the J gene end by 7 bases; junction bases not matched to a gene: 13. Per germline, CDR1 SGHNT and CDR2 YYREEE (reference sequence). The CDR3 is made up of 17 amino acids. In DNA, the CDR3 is TGTGCCAGCAGCTTGGCCAGTCGGGCTAGCGGGTTCAATACGCAGTATTTT. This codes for CASSLASRASGFNTQYF.

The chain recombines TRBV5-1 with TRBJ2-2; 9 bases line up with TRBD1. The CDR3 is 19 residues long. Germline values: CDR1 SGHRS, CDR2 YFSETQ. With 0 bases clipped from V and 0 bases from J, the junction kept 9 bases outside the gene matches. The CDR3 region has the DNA TGCGCCAGCAGCTTGGTAGGAACAGGGGGCGCCCCGAACACCGGGGAGCTGTTTTTT. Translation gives CASSLVGTGGAPNTGELFF.

The CDR3 nucleotides read TGTGCCAGCAGCGGAGGGGGGGGACGGTGGTGGGACTATGGCTACACCTTC. Its protein is CASSGGGGRWWDYGYTF. The chain combines TRBV9 with TRBJ1-2, with D tentatively TRBD1 (6 bases). V was pared by 3 bases and J by 3 bases, with 21 bases between. The CDR3 runs to 17 residues. In germline, CDR1 is SGDLS, CDR2 YYNGEE.

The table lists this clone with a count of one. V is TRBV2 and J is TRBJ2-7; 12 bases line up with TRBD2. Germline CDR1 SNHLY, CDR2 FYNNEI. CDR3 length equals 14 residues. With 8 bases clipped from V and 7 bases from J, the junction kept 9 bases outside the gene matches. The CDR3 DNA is TGTGCCAGCGGGGAGACTAGCGGGGGACGAGAGCAGTACTTC. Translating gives CASGETSGGREQYF. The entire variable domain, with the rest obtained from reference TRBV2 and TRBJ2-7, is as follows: EPEVTQTPSHQVTQMGQEVILRCVPISNHLYFYWYRQILGQKVEFLVSFYNNEISEKSEIFDDQFSVERPDGSNFTLKIRSTKLEDSAMYFCASGETSGGREQYFGPGTRLTVT.

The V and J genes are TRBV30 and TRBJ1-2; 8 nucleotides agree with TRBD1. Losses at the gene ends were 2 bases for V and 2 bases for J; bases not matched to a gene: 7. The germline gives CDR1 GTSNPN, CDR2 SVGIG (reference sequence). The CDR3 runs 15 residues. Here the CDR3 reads CAWSTGQGRNYGYTF. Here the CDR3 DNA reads TGTGCCTGGAGTACAGGACAGGGCAGGAACTATGGCTACACCTTC.

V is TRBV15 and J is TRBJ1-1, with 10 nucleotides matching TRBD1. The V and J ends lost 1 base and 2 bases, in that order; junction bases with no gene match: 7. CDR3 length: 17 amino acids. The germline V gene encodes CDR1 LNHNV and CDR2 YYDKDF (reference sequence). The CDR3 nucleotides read TGTGCCACCAGCAGAGTAGACAGGGGGCCAGTCAACACTGAAGCTTTCTTT. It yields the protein CATSRVDRGPVNTEAFF. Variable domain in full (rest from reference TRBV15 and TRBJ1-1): DAMVIQNPRYQVTQFGKPVTLSCSQTLNHNVMYWYQQKSSQAPKLLFHYYDKDFNNEADTPDNFQSRRPNTSFCFLDIRSPGLGDTAMYLCATSRVDRGPVNTEAFFGQGTRLTVV.

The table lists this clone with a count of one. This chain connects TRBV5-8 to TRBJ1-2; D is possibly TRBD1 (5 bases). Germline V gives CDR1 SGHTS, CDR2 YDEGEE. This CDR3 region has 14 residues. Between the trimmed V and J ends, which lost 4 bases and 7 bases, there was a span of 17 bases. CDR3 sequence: CASSAQGGNTGYTF. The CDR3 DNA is TGTGCCAGCAGCGCGCAGGGTGGTAATACTGGCTACACCTTC.

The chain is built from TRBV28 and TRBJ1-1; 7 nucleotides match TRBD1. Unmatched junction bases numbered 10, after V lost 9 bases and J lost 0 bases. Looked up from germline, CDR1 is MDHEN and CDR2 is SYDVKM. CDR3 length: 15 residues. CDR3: CASPPPTGLNTEAFF. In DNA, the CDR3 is TGTGCCAGTCCCCCCCCGACAGGGCTGAACACTGAAGCTTTCTTT.

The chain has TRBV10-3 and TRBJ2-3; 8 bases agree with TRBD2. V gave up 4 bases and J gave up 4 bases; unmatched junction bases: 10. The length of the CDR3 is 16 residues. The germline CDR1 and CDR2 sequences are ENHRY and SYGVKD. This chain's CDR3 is CAISGKRRGDADTQYF. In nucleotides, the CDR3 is TGTGCCATCAGTGGCAAGCGGCGGGGGGACGCAGATACGCAGTATTTT.